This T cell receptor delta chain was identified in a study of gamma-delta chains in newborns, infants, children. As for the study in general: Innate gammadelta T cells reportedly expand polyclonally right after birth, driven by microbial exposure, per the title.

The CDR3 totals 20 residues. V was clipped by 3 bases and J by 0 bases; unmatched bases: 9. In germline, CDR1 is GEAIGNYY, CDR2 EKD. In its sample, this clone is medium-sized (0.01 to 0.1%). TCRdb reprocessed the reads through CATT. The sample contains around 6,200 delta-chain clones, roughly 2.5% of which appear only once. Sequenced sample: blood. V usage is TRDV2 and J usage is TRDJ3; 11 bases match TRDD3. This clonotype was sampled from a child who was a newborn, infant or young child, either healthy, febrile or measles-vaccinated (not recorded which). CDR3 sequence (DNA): TGTGCCTGTGACCCCTACTGGGGGATATCGAGCTCCTGGGACACCCGACAGATGTTTTTC. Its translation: CACDPYWGISSSWDTRQMFF.